These 13 T cell receptor beta chains were all obtained from the same sample, sequenced in a study of CD8 T cells in Susac syndrome. Reverse transcription of roughly 0.5 to 1 ug RNA used random hexamers. TCRdb used MiXCR to reprocess the immunoSEQ multiplex PCR reads, holding one entry per CDR3 protein. The sample holds 150,000 to 200,000 distinct CDR3 sequences, under 95% seen once. The sample taken for sequencing was CD4+ T cells from PBMCs. The receptors shown here come from a human donor in good health.

This clonotype was detected once. In nucleotides, the CDR3 is TGTGCCAGCAGTTACGGGACCCCCGCGGGCTCCTACAATGAGCAGTTCTTC. Encoded protein: CASSYGTPAGSYNEQFF. The rearrangement joins TRBV6-2 or TRBV6-3 to TRBJ2-1, with D possibly being TRBD1 or TRBD2 (5 bases each). V lost 2 bases and J 0 bases, leaving 14 bases between the germline ends. In germline, CDR1 is MNHEY, CDR2 SVGEGT. This CDR3 has 17 amino acids.

V usage is TRBV7-2 and J usage is TRBJ2-3; D remains unclear. V lost 6 bases and J lost 6, with 10 bases in between. CDR3 length: 12 residues. Germline V gene lookup returns CDR1 SGHTA and CDR2 FQGNSA. The CDR3 region has the DNA TGTGCCAGCAGTCTACTGGGGGATACGCAGTATTTT. It specifies CASSLLGDTQYF. The full variable domain, in which reference TRBV7-2 and TRBJ2-3 provide the parts outside the CDR3, is GAGVSQSPSNKVTEKGKDVELRCDPISGHTALYWYRQSLGQGLEFLIYFQGNSAPDKSGLPSDRFSAERTGGSVSTLTIQRTQQEDSAVYLCASSLLGDTQYFGPGTRLTVL.

The rearrangement joins TRBV29-1 to TRBJ2-1, with 7 nucleotides matching TRBD2. CDR1 is SQVTM and CDR2 is ANQGSEA in the germline V gene. V shed 7 bases, J shed 0 bases, and the junction held 6 bases outside the gene matches. The CDR3 consists of 14 residues. The CDR3 spells CSARGDSSYNEQFF. The CDR3 DNA reads TGCAGCGCCCGGGGGGATAGCTCCTACAATGAGCAGTTCTTC.

The chain combines TRBV29-1 with TRBJ2-5; possibly TRBD1 or TRBD2 for D (6 bases each). The length of the CDR3 is 15 residues. Between the trimmed V and J ends, which lost 0 bases and 5 bases, there was a span of 16 bases. Germline values: CDR1 SQVTM, CDR2 ANQGSEA. CDR3 loop: CSVEDPPGAGETQYF. CDR3 DNA: TGCAGCGTTGAAGATCCGCCGGGGGCTGGGGAGACCCAGTACTTC.

Comments on this clonotype: The junction differs from germline at one of its ends, possibly a read error. The V gene is TRBV29-1, the J gene TRBJ1-1; D unresolved. The CDR3 totals 9 residues. Germline V gene data show CDR1 as SQVTM and CDR2 as ANQGSEA. The CDR3: CSVNPEAFF. The CDR3 bases are TGCAGCGTTAATCCTGAGGCTTTCTTT.

The genes are TRBV2 and TRBJ1-1, with no clear D. The V gene lost 3 bases and the J gene lost 5 bases, with 13 bases spanning the gap. The length of the CDR3 is 14 residues. Looked up from germline, CDR1 is SNHLY and CDR2 is FYNNEI. The CDR3 DNA reads as TGTGCCAGCAGTGACATCAGCTCCGGGACTGAAGCTTTCTTT. This gives the protein CASSDISSGTEAFF.

The rearrangement joins TRBV6-5 to TRBJ1-6; TRBD1 might be the D (5 bases). CDR3 length: 13 amino acids. CDR1 is MNHEY and CDR2 is SVGAGI in the germline V gene. Trimming pared 6 bases from V and 7 bases from J, leaving 10 bases between. CDR3 in DNA: TGTGCCAGCAGGCGGGACGGGAATTCACCCCTCCACTTT. Its translation: CASRRDGNSPLHF.

The chain uses TRBV7-3 and TRBJ1-1; TRBD1 matches 7 bases. Germline values: CDR1 SGHTA, CDR2 FQGTGA. With 5 bases clipped from V and 4 bases from J, the junction kept 7 bases outside the gene matches. The CDR3 has 14 amino acids. CDR3 sequence (DNA): TGTGCCAGCAGCCAACAGGGGCAAGGCACTGAAGCTTTCTTT. This codes for CASSQQGQGTEAFF.

The J gene is TRBJ1-5, the V gene TRBV10-1; D gene uncertain. CDR1 and CDR2 (germline): WNHNN, SYGVQD (reference sequence). Deletions cut 3 bases from V and 5 bases from J, with 5 bases between. CDR3 length equals 12 residues. This CDR3 reads CASSDWDQPQHF. The CDR3 region has the DNA TGCGCCAGCAGTGATTGGGATCAGCCCCAGCATTTT.

This CDR3 is CSAPKALPVTGELFF. CDR3 in DNA: TGCAGTGCCCCCAAGGCCCTACCCGTCACCGGGGAGCTGTTTTTT. The rearrangement links TRBV20-1 to TRBJ2-2; D uncertain. The V end was cut by 6 bases, the J end by 4 bases, with 18 bases between. Per the germline V gene, CDR1 is DFQATT and CDR2 is SNEGSKA (reference sequence). The length of the CDR3 is 15 residues.

The chain couples TRBV24-1 to TRBJ1-5; possible D gene TRBD1, 6 bases. Germline lookup yields CDR1 KGHDR and CDR2 SFDVKD. The CDR3 covers 14 residues. Trimming pared 6 bases from V and 4 bases from J, leaving 12 bases between. This chain's CDR3 is CATSPGQPNQPQHF. CDR3 nucleotide sequence: TGTGCCACCAGTCCGGGACAACCGAATCAGCCCCAGCATTTT.

The genes are TRBV5-1 and TRBJ2-3, with 9 bases that match TRBD2. Germline values: CDR1 SGHRS, CDR2 YFSETQ. V shed 2 bases, J shed 2 bases, and the junction held 6 bases outside the gene matches. The CDR3 covers 16 residues. CDR3 region: CASSLGLAGHTDTQYF. CDR3 nucleotides: TGCGCCAGCAGCTTAGGGCTAGCGGGGCACACAGATACGCAGTATTTT.

The chain combines TRBV12-3 or TRBV12-4 with TRBJ2-3; a weak D match, TRBD2 (6 bases). This CDR3 contains 14 residues. Trimming cost V 5 bases and J 6 bases, with 15 bases left between them. The CDR3 is CASSAGIAGDTQYF. CDR3 bases: TGTGCCAGCAGTGCCGGGATCGCGGGGGATACGCAGTATTTT.